Listed here are 2 T cell receptor beta chains from one sample, sequenced in a study of blood T cell repertoires in COVID-19. TCRdb's table, derived via immunoSEQ multiplex PCR, lists solely in-frame clones and lacks some. Seen here are 390,000 or so clones, 80% to 90% observed once, and the top ten hold less than 1.2%. The sequenced material came from PBMCs or T cells enriched from blood (not recorded which). The source is a man in his late teens or twenties who had recovered from COVID-19.

V usage is TRBV3-1 (or the pseudogene TRBV3-2) and J usage is TRBJ2-7; possible D gene TRBD1, 6 bases. Germline values: CDR1 LGHDT, CDR2 YNNKEL (reference sequence). This CDR3 spans 13 amino acids. Trimming pared 1 base from V and 7 bases from J, leaving 11 bases between. The CDR3: CASSQGDNGEQYF. For the CDR3, the DNA is TGTGCCAGCAGCCAAGGGGACAACGGGGAGCAGTACTTC.

The gene calls are TRBV7-8 and TRBJ2-7; 8 positions agree with TRBD2. Trimming took 5 bases from V and 2 from J; bases not matched to a gene: 11. The CDR3 spans 16 residues. Germline CDR1 and CDR2: SGHVS and FQNEAQ. This chain's CDR3 is CASSPLSGLGTYEQYF. In DNA form, the CDR3 reads TGTGCCAGCAGCCCTCTGTCGGGACTAGGGACCTACGAGCAGTACTTC.